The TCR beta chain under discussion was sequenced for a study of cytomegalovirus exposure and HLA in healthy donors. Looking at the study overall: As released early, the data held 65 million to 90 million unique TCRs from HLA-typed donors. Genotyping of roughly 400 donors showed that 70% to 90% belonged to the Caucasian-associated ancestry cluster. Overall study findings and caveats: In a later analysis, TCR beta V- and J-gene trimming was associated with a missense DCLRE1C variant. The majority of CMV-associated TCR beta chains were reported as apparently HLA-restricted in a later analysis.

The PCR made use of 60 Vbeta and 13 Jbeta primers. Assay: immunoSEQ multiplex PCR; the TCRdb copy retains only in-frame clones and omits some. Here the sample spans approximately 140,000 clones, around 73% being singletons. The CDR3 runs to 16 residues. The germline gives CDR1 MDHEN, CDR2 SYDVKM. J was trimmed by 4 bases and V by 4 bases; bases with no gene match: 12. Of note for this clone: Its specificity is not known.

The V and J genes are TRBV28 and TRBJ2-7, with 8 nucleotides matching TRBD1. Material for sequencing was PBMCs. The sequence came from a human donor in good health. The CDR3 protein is CASSSYRGSPPYEQYF. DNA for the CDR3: TGTGCCAGCAGTTCTTACAGGGGGTCCCCTCCGTACGAGCAGTACTTC.